Below, 26 T cell receptor beta chains from the same sample are listed, as sequenced in a study of OX40 agonist ivuxolimab in advanced cancers. Sequencing used immunoSEQ multiplex PCR; TCRdb keeps in-frame clones, though not all of them. The sample lists around 40,000 clones, more than 75% occurring once. Source: CD4+ or CD8+ T cells sorted from blood, taken in a trial of the OX40 agonist ivuxolimab. The receptors derive from an adult with an advanced solid tumor such as melanoma, head and neck, liver or kidney cancer.

CDR3 sequence reads: CASSQIAGEAFDEQFF. The CDR3 DNA follows: TGCGCCAGCAGCCAAATAGCGGGAGAAGCTTTCGACGAGCAGTTCTTC. The gene calls are TRBV4-1 and TRBJ2-1, with 9 bases matching TRBD2. The CDR3 extends over 16 amino acids. Germline V gene lookup returns CDR1 MGHRA and CDR2 YSYEKL. The V segment lost 2 bases and the J segment 10 bases; nucleotides outside the gene matches: 12.

The J gene is TRBJ2-5, the V gene TRBV6-1; no clear D gene. In germline, CDR1 is MNHNS, CDR2 SASEGT. CDR3 length: 15 residues. Between the trimmed V and J ends, which lost 3 bases and 4 bases, there was a span of 15 bases. CDR3 in amino acids: CASSEIPTTAETQYF. The CDR3 DNA reads as TGTGCCAGCAGTGAGATTCCCACCACCGCAGAGACCCAGTACTTC.

The gene calls are TRBV5-1 and TRBJ2-2; TRBD2 might be the D (6 bases). Germline V gene data show CDR1 as SGHRS and CDR2 as YFSETQ. The CDR3 runs to 15 residues. Trimming took 4 bases from V and 3 from J, leaving 13 bases between them. CDR3 in DNA: TGCGCCAGCAGCCTTCTGGAGGGTCACACCGGGGAGCTGTTTTTT. Translated: CASSLLEGHTGELFF.

This chain links TRBV7-6 with TRBJ2-2; 9 positions match TRBD2. The trim removed 3 bases at V and 7 bases at J, leaving 18 bases unmatched. Germline V lookup: CDR1 SGHVS, CDR2 FNYEAQ. There are 19 residues in the CDR3. The CDR3 bases are TGTGCCAGCAGCTTCAGTCGCAACCCGGCTAGCGGGGCTGTCGGGGAGCTGTTTTTT. This codes for CASSFSRNPASGAVGELFF.

The chain links TRBV6-1 to TRBJ1-1; the D gene is possibly TRBD1 (6 bases). Trimming took off 7 bases at V and 4 bases at J, with 16 bases between the two ends. CDR1 is MNHNS, CDR2 SASEGT, per germline. The CDR3 runs 14 residues. CDR3 sequence reads: CASNPRGGATEAFF. The CDR3 coding sequence is TGTGCCAGCAACCCAAGGGGGGGGGCCACTGAAGCTTTCTTT.

The genes are TRBV28 and TRBJ2-3, with a weak D call TRBD2 (6 bases). V dropped 6 bases and J dropped 0 bases, with 10 bases sitting between them. The germline gives CDR1 MDHEN, CDR2 SYDVKM. The CDR3 totals 14 residues. CDR3 nucleotide sequence: TGTGCCAGCAGCTTAGCGGCTAGCACAGATACGCAGTATTTT. Amino acid sequence: CASSLAASTDTQYF.

This clone occurred once. The chain employs TRBV5-6 and TRBJ1-5; D unresolved. The V gene lost 0 bases and the J gene lost 2 bases, with 15 bases spanning the gap. Germline V lookup: CDR1 SGHDT, CDR2 YYEEEE. CDR3 length equals 17 residues. This CDR3 reads CASSLGDTSRGNQPQHF. In DNA form, the CDR3 reads TGTGCCAGCAGCTTGGGTGACACCTCCCGCGGCAATCAGCCCCAGCATTTT.

The genes are TRBV6-1 and TRBJ1-1, with a possible D match to TRBD1 (5 bases). CDR3 length equals 11 residues. Per the germline V gene, CDR1 is MNHNS and CDR2 is SASEGT. The ends were cut back, 8 bases at V and 6 bases at J, with 10 bases in the middle. CDR3 loop: CASLAGAEAFF. DNA for the CDR3: TGTGCCAGCCTAGCGGGGGCTGAAGCTTTCTTT.

The rearrangement joins TRBV28 to TRBJ1-2; D uncertain. This CDR3 has 12 residues. Germline lookup yields CDR1 MDHEN and CDR2 SYDVKM. V gave up 3 bases and J gave up 6 bases, with 8 bases separating them. CDR3 bases: TGTGCCAGCAGTTTCCCCACGCATGGCTACACCTTC. It yields the protein CASSFPTHGYTF.

The chain joins TRBV5-1 to TRBJ2-7, with D perhaps matching TRBD1 or TRBD2 (5 bases each). V lost 4 bases, J lost 3 bases, and 14 bases lay in between. The CDR3 spans 14 residues. Germline assignment: CDR1 SGHRS and CDR2 YFSETQ. The CDR3 region is CASSPFGTGYEQYF. CDR3 in DNA: TGCGCCAGCAGCCCCTTCGGGACGGGCTACGAGCAGTACTTC.

This clone was observed a single time. The chain links TRBV4-2 to TRBJ2-7; D may be TRBD1 (6 bases). From germline, CDR1 is LGHNA and CDR2 YNFKEQ. V lost 4 bases to trimming and J lost 4 bases, with 11 bases between them. This CDR3 contains 13 residues. The CDR3, as DNA: TGTGCCAGCAGCCCGGGACACCTTTACGAGCAGTACTTC. Translating gives CASSPGHLYEQYF.

V usage is TRBV27 and J usage is TRBJ2-2; 14 positions agree with TRBD2. This CDR3 region has 17 residues. CDR1 is MNHEY, CDR2 SMNVEV, per germline (reference sequence). Germline trimming cut 4 bases from V and 2 bases from J; bases unmatched to any gene: 3. The CDR3 protein is CASSSGLAGVNTGELFF. CDR3 nucleotides: TGTGCCAGCAGTTCGGGACTAGCGGGAGTTAACACCGGGGAGCTGTTTTTT.

The chain employs TRBV5-1 and TRBJ1-1; D gene ambiguous. This CDR3 is 14 amino acids long. Trimming stripped 0 bases from V and 0 bases from J, with 6 bases between. The germline V gene has CDR1 SGHRS and CDR2 YFSETQ. The CDR3 loop reads CASSLALVNTEAFF. The CDR3 nucleotides are TGCGCCAGCAGCTTGGCCTTAGTGAACACTGAAGCTTTCTTT.

J is TRBJ2-5 and V is TRBV7-9; TRBD2 matches 11 bases. V shed 5 bases, J shed 3 bases, and the junction held 8 bases outside the gene matches. CDR3 length equals 16 residues. Germline V gene data show CDR1 as SEHNR and CDR2 as FQNEAQ (reference sequence). This CDR3 reads CASSPPVLAGEETQYF. In DNA form, the CDR3 reads TGTGCCAGCAGCCCCCCGGTACTAGCGGGAGAAGAGACCCAGTACTTC.

This chain uses TRBV2 with TRBJ1-2; the match to TRBD1 covers 7 bases. In germline, CDR1 is SNHLY, CDR2 FYNNEI. V lost 6 bases to trimming and J lost 5 bases; unmatched junction nucleotides: 6. The CDR3 loop spans 13 amino acids. DNA of the CDR3: TGTGCCAGCAGCTCGGACAGGAAATATGGCTACACCTTC. It yields the protein CASSSDRKYGYTF.

This chain joins TRBV7-9 and TRBJ1-4; TRBD1 is a possible D gene (6 bases). Germline V gene lookup returns CDR1 SEHNR and CDR2 FQNEAQ (reference sequence). Trimming removed 5 bases at V and 8 bases at J, with 24 bases between. The CDR3 covers 17 residues. The CDR3 protein is CASSGYRDTSHIEKLFF. In DNA form, the CDR3 reads TGTGCCAGCAGCGGGTACCGGGACACGTCTCATATCGAAAAACTGTTTTTT.

The chain uses TRBV30 and TRBJ2-7; 7 nucleotides align to TRBD1. The CDR3 sequence is 15 residues long. Germline CDR1 and CDR2: GTSNPN and SVGIG (reference sequence). Trimming cost V 1 base and J 1 base; bases outside gene matches: 7. CDR3 sequence (DNA): TGTGCCTGGAGTGCGGGCAGGGGGAGATCCTACGAGCAGTACTTC. It yields the protein CAWSAGRGRSYEQYF.

The gene calls are TRBV7-9 and TRBJ1-1; 8 nucleotides match TRBD1. Germline CDR1 and CDR2: SEHNR and FQNEAQ (reference sequence). V was pared by 1 base and J by 3 bases, with 7 bases of the junction left unmatched. The CDR3 consists of 16 residues. The DNA of the CDR3 is TGTGCCAGCAGCTTAGGGGGGACAGGTAAAGACACTGAAGCTTTCTTT. Its translation is CASSLGGTGKDTEAFF.

The chain uses TRBV7-9 and TRBJ1-4; weak D call: TRBD1 (5 bases). V was pared by 5 bases and J by 8 bases, with 15 bases between. The germline gives CDR1 SEHNR, CDR2 FQNEAQ (reference sequence). This CDR3 is 14 amino acids long. This chain's CDR3 is CASSPDGGWEKLFF. CDR3 coding DNA: TGTGCCAGCAGCCCCGATGGGGGGTGGGAAAAACTGTTTTTT.

This chain joins TRBV6-6 and TRBJ1-2; TRBD1 is a possible D gene (5 bases). Looked up from germline, CDR1 is MNHNY and CDR2 is SVGAGI (reference sequence). The CDR3 totals 13 residues. Trimming shortened V by 4 bases and J by 4 bases, and 10 bases separated the two germline ends. CDR3 residues: CASSFGGTYGYTF. The CDR3 DNA reads as TGTGCCAGCAGTTTTGGCGGGACCTATGGCTACACCTTC.

The chain is built from TRBV21-1 and TRBJ1-1; the table calls TRBD1, which could not be checked here. TRBV21-1 is listed as a pseudogene. CDR3 length: 13 residues. The CDR3 here is CASSTRQGGEAFF. The CDR3 DNA reads as TGTGCCAGCAGCACCCGACAGGGCGGAGAGGCTTTCTTT.

The gene calls are TRBV5-1 and TRBJ2-1; TRBD1 might be the D (6 bases). CDR3 length: 12 amino acids. V was pared by 8 bases and J by 6 bases, with 12 bases between. The germline gives CDR1 SGHRS, CDR2 YFSETQ. The CDR3 sequence is CASREGGNEQFF. CDR3 in DNA: TGCGCCAGTCGGGAAGGGGGCAATGAGCAGTTCTTC. The variable domain in full, completed from reference TRBV5-1 and TRBJ2-1, reads KAGVTQTPRYLIKTRGQQVTLSCSPISGHRSVSWYQQTPGQGLQFLFEYFSETQRNKGNFPGRFSGRQFSNSRSEMNVSTLELGDSALYLCASREGGNEQFFGPGTRLTVL.

This chain's CDR3 is CASSAGHHSGNTIYF. CDR3 bases: TGTGCCAGCAGCGCAGGACACCACTCTGGAAACACCATATATTTT. The gene calls are TRBV14 and TRBJ1-3; D might be TRBD1 (5 bases). Deletions cut 5 bases from V and 0 bases from J, with 11 bases between. Germline lookup yields CDR1 SGHDN and CDR2 FVKESK. The CDR3 covers 15 residues. The full variable domain, in which reference TRBV14 and TRBJ1-3 provide the parts outside the CDR3, is EAGVTQFPSHSVIEKGQTVTLRCDPISGHDNLYWYRRVMGKEIKFLLHFVKESKQDESGMPNNRFLAERTGGTYSTLKVQPAELEDSGVYFCASSAGHHSGNTIYFGEGSWLTVV.

The chain joins TRBV30 to TRBJ1-1; D might be TRBD1 (5 bases). V lost 0 bases and J 0 bases, leaving 11 bases between the germline ends. Germline values: CDR1 GTSNPN, CDR2 SVGIG (reference sequence). The CDR3 covers 15 residues. The CDR3 bases are TGTGCCTGGAGTGTAGGTCTGGGGCTGAACACTGAAGCTTTCTTT. As protein: CAWSVGLGLNTEAFF.

Points on this clone: The junction does not match germline at one end; this may be a read error. V gene TRBV27 combines with J gene TRBJ1-1; no reliable D call. Per the germline V gene, CDR1 is MNHEY and CDR2 is SMNVEV (reference sequence). The CDR3 is made up of 13 amino acids. CDR3 residues: CVSSFSVNTEAFF. The CDR3 nucleotides read TGTGTCAGCAGTTTCTCAGTGAACACTGAAGCTTTCTTT.

By share, this clone counts as medium-sized. J is TRBJ1-2 and V is TRBV28, with TRBD1 matching 7 bases. Germline V gene data show CDR1 as MDHEN and CDR2 as SYDVKM. The CDR3 has 18 residues. V dropped 11 bases and J dropped 1; count of bases not matched to a gene: 22. The CDR3: CACRDSGTDHPNNYGYTF. The CDR3 DNA is TGTGCCTGCCGTGACTCCGGGACAGACCATCCAAATAACTATGGCTACACCTTC.